This T cell receptor (beta chain) came from a study of cytomegalovirus exposure and HLA in healthy donors. Study-wide results and limits: Subsequent analysis showed first-cohort TCR clusters tending to co-occur in 120 or so validation repertoires.

Turning to this clone: The antigen remains unidentified.

CDR1 is LGHNT and CDR2 is FRNRAP in the germline V gene. This CDR3 contains 14 residues. After removal of 5 bases from V and 5 bases from J, the junction contained 6 bases not matched to a gene. Method: immunoSEQ multiplex PCR; TCRdb's copy keeps in-frame clones and lacks some. The sample consists of 300,000 to 450,000 clones, 70% to 90% of them appearing once. The chain uses TRBV12-5 and TRBJ1-2; 9 nucleotides match TRBD1. Source material: PBMCs. This TCR was recovered from a woman younger than 30 in good health and CMV-seronegative. The DNA of the CDR3 is TGTGCTAGTGGTCCGGGGGACAGGGCGTATGGCTACACCTTC. Its translation: CASGPGDRAYGYTF.